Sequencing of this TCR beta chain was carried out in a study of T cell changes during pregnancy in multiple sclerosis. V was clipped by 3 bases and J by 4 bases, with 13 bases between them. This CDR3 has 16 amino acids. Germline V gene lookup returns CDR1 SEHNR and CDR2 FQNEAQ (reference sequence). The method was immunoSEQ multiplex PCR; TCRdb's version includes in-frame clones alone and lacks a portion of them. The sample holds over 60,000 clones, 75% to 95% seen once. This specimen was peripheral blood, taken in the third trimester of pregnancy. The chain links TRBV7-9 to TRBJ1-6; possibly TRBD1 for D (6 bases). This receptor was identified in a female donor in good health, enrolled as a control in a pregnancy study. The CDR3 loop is CASSFGGARYNSPLHF. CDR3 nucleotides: TGTGCCAGCAGCTTTGGGGGGGCTCGGTATAATTCACCCCTCCACTTT.